Below, one T cell receptor (beta chain) is given with its context. This record belongs to a study of blood T cell repertoires in COVID-19. About the study: Acute and convalescent COVID-19 samples came from the United States, Italy and Spain. PBMCs, B-cell-depleted T cells, or T cells provided the cDNA or gDNA that made up the material.

Original data processing: Cell counts per sample came from amplifying reference gene primers. Clones were read by immunoSEQ multiplex PCR, and TCRdb kept only the in-frame ones, dropping some. Clonal size and the V and J genes are those of that table, whereas D and trimming came from the DNA. This table has roughly 200,000 clones, about 83% appearing once. Sequences were obtained from peripheral blood. This TCR came from a person aged 70 to 80 with COVID-19, enrolled during active disease.

The chain's CDR3 is CASSLESGLSTDTQYF. The CDR3 DNA follows: TGCGCCAGCAGCTTGGAGTCGGGACTTAGCACAGATACGCAGTATTTT. V gene TRBV5-1 combines with J gene TRBJ2-3, with D tentatively TRBD2 (6 bases). CDR3 size: 16 residues. Germline values: CDR1 SGHRS, CDR2 YFSETQ. Trimming removed 0 bases from V and 0 bases from J, with 11 bases in between. The full variable domain, with the rest looked up from reference TRBV5-1 and TRBJ2-3, is KAGVTQTPRYLIKTRGQQVTLSCSPISGHRSVSWYQQTPGQGLQFLFEYFSETQRNKGNFPGRFSGRQFSNSRSEMNVSTLELGDSALYLCASSLESGLSTDTQYFGPGTRLTVL.